Shown below are 18 T cell receptor beta chains from a single sample sequenced in a study of tumor-infiltrating lymphocytes in primary liver carcinoma. From 500 ng of total RNA, TCR beta-specific cDNA was reverse-transcribed using a constant-region primer. Each TCR beta library was derived from three nested multiplex PCR rounds that employed slightly modified ARM-PCR. For roughly 11 cycles apiece, the opening two PCR rounds ran with TRBV1-TRBV30 forward primers and a C-beta reverse primer. From the multiplex PCR reads, TCRdb called clonotypes with MiXCR, one entry per CDR3 protein. This sample has approximately 190,000 distinct CDR3 sequences; 85% occur once, and the top ten carry 15% to 20%. RNA and DNA were co-extracted from 20-30 mg of unsorted bulk tissue. The sequenced material came from tumor tissue from primary liver carcinoma. These receptors originate from a man aged 40-55 years with primary liver carcinoma and hepatitis B virus infection.

This clonotype occurred a few times. V usage is TRBV5-5 and J usage is TRBJ2-1; tentative D call: TRBD2 (5 bases). Looked up from germline, CDR1 is SGHKS and CDR2 is YYEKEE (reference sequence). CDR3 length: 15 amino acids. V was clipped by 6 bases and J by 4 bases, with 17 bases between them. The CDR3 protein is CASNRSGPSYNEQFF. The CDR3, as DNA: TGTGCCAGCAACCGAAGCGGTCCTTCTTACAATGAGCAGTTCTTC.

On this clonotype: With a much larger clone just one base away, this may be a read error. The chain is built from TRBV14 and TRBJ2-1; no firm D call. This CDR3 is built from 13 residues. Germline CDR1 SGHDN, CDR2 FVKESK. V was clipped by 0 bases and J by 10 bases, with 10 bases between them. CDR3 bases: TGTGCCAGCAGCCAAGATTGGGTCAGGGAGCAGTTCTTC. Protein product: CASSQDWVREQFF.

A note on this clonotype: One junction end does not reproduce the germline sequence, and a read error may be involved. The genes are TRBV29-1 and TRBJ1-2, with D perhaps matching TRBD1 (5 bases). The length of the CDR3 is 18 residues. Germline CDR1 SQVTM, CDR2 ANQGSEA. The CDR3 reads CSVGSPTGTQLANYGYAF. DNA of the CDR3: TGCAGCGTTGGGTCACCAACAGGAACTCAATTGGCTAACTATGGCTACGCCTTC. Based on the CDR3 plus reference TRBV29-1 and TRBJ1-2, the full variable domain is SAVISQKPSRDICQRGTSLTIQCQVDSQVTMMFWYRQQPGQSLTLIATANQGSEATYESGFVIDKFPISRPNLTFSTLTVSNMSPEDSSIYLCSVGSPTGTQLANYGYAFGSGTRLTVV.

Concerning this clonotype itself: Germline and junction disagree at one end, which may indicate a read error. J is TRBJ1-4 and V is TRBV5-1; possibly TRBD1 for D (5 bases). The CDR3 is made up of 16 amino acids. The germline V gene has CDR1 SGHRS and CDR2 YFSETQ. CDR3 protein: CASSEGQHATNERLFF. The CDR3 region has the DNA TGCGCCAGCAGCGAAGGACAACATGCAACTAATGAAAGACTGTTTTTT. The full variable domain, rest sourced from reference TRBV5-1 and TRBJ1-4, is KAGVTQTPRYLIKTRGQQVTLSCSPISGHRSVSWYQQTPGQGLQFLFEYFSETQRNKGNFPGRFSGRQFSNSRSEMNVSTLELGDSALYLCASSEGQHATNERLFFGSGTQLSVL.

Comments on this clonotype: The junction does not match germline at one end; this may be a read error. The genes are TRBV29-1 and TRBJ1-1; weak D call: TRBD1 (6 bases). The CDR3 loop spans 15 amino acids. From germline, CDR1 is SQVTM and CDR2 ANQGSEA. The CDR3 DNA reads as TGCAGCGTTTCCGTAGGGTGGGACATGAACACTGAAGATTTCTTT. Encoded protein: CSVSVGWDMNTEDFF.

The J gene is TRBJ2-3, the V gene TRBV29-1, with D maybe TRBD1 (6 bases). Germline CDR1 and CDR2: SQVTM and ANQGSEA. The CDR3 is 15 amino acids. With 3 bases removed from V and 15 bases from J, the gap between germline ends came to 28 bases. Here the CDR3 reads CSVEGAPGITDTYYF. CDR3 coding DNA: TGCAGCGTTGAGGGGGCCCCGGGAATCACAGATACGTACTATTTT.

Turning to this clonotype: The CDR3 ends on some other residue instead of the conserved phenylalanine or tryptophan, so this is likely a read error. The chain links TRBV5-1 to TRBJ2-1, with D possibly TRBD2 on 6 matching bases. V lost 3 bases and J lost 8, with 18 bases in between. This CDR3 comprises 15 residues. CDR1 SGHRS and CDR2 YFSETQ come from the germline V gene. CDR3 in DNA: TGCGCCAGCAGCTCTGGACTAAAGCGAGGAGATGAGCAGTTCTCC. Translating it yields CASSSGLKRGDEQFS.

On this clonotype: Compared with germline, one end of the junction differs, possibly owing to a read error. The V and J genes are TRBV6-6 and TRBJ2-4; D is possibly TRBD1 (5 bases). The germline V gene encodes CDR1 MNHNY and CDR2 SVGAGI (reference sequence). The CDR3 sequence is 17 residues long. The CDR3 region is CASSYSTSGITRNIQYF. CDR3 sequence (DNA): TGTGCCAGTAGTTACTCGACGTCAGGGATCACCAGAAACATTCAGTACTTC.

Notes on this clonotype: The junction departs from the called germline gene at one end, perhaps through a read error. The chain joins TRBV6-5 to TRBJ1-6; D is unresolved. Germline CDR1 is MNHEY and CDR2 is SVGAGI. CDR3 length: 14 amino acids. The DNA for the CDR3 is TGTGCCAACAGTCGTGATGACACAAATTCACCCCTCCACTTT. It is translated as CANSRDDTNSPLHF.

Comment on this clonotype: The junction differs from germline at one of its ends, possibly a read error. The genes are TRBV6-4 and TRBJ2-3; no clear D gene. The CDR3 has 14 residues. CDR1 and CDR2 from the germline V gene are MRHNA and SNTAGT. CDR3 region: CASAAPKSSDTQYF. CDR3 DNA sequence: TGTGCCAGCGCCGCCCCCAAAAGCTCAGATACACAGTATTTT.

This clonotype was picked up a small number of times. One junction end disagrees with the germline gene, perhaps due to a read error. The genes are TRBV5-5 and TRBJ2-2; D gene ambiguous. The CDR3 is 12 amino acids. The germline CDR1 and CDR2 sequences are SGHKS and YYEKEE (reference sequence). Written as DNA, the CDR3 is TGTGCCAACAGACTCCACACCGAGGAGCTGTTTTTT. It yields the protein CANRLHTEELFF.

Of note for this clonotype: At one end the junction does not follow the germline gene, possibly because of a read error. This sequence joins TRBV29-1 and TRBJ1-2; 8 positions match TRBD1. CDR3 length equals 12 residues. The germline gives CDR1 SQVTM, CDR2 ANQGSEA. DNA for the CDR3: TGTAGCGTTGATCGACAGGGGCATGGCTACAGCTTC. As protein: CSVDRQGHGYSF.

The chain carries TRBV5-4 and TRBJ2-7; D is uncertain. With 6 bases removed from V and 11 bases from J, the gap between germline ends came to 18 bases. The germline CDR1 and CDR2 sequences are SGHNT and YYREEE (reference sequence). The CDR3 runs 12 residues. The CDR3 DNA is TGTGCCAGCAACCAAGATTTGGGATATAAGTACTTC. Translated, it gives CASNQDLGYKYF. The full variable domain, with the rest looked up from reference TRBV5-4 and TRBJ2-7, is ETGVTQSPTHLIKTRGQQVTLRCSSQSGHNTVSWYQQALGQGPQFIFQYYREEENGRGNFPPRFSGLQFPNYSSELNVNALELDDSALYLCASNQDLGYKYFGPGTRLTVT.

To note about this clonotype: As the CDR3 is not closed by the conserved phenylalanine or tryptophan, this likely results from a read error. The V gene is TRBV7-3, the J gene TRBJ2-7, with 11 bases matching TRBD1. J was trimmed by 6 bases and V by 4 bases; bases with no gene match: 5. The CDR3 extends over 14 amino acids. The germline V gene encodes CDR1 SGHTA and CDR2 FQGTGA. The chain's CDR3 is CASSSTGTGGEQYY. In DNA form, the CDR3 reads TGTGCCAGCAGCTCCACCGGGACAGGGGGCGAGCAGTACTAC.

Worth noting for this clonotype: This may stem from a read error, because a much larger clone lies one nucleotide away. The chain has TRBV5-1 and TRBJ1-1; D is perhaps TRBD1 (5 bases). V lost 6 bases to trimming and J lost 4 bases, with 19 bases between them. CDR1 and CDR2 from the germline V gene are SGHRS and YFSETQ. This CDR3 has 15 residues. The CDR3 DNA reads as TGCGCCAGCAACTCGGCGGGGAGGGGTAGCACTGAAGCTTTCTTT. As protein: CASNSAGRGSTEAFF.

Concerning this clonotype: The conserved phenylalanine or tryptophan is not found at the CDR3 terminus, so this likely reflects a read error. The genes are TRBV28 and TRBJ2-7; D possibly corresponds to TRBD2 (6 bases). CDR1 and CDR2 from the germline V gene are MDHEN and SYDVKM. The CDR3 totals 15 residues. In DNA form, the CDR3 reads TGTGGCAGCAGTTTATGGGGCGGGAACATGGTCGTGCAGTACTTA. This gives the protein CGSSLWGGNMVVQYL.

As concerns this clonotype: Germline and junction disagree at one end, which may indicate a read error. The chain combines TRBV6-5 with TRBJ2-2, with TRBD2 as a possible D gene (6 bases). The CDR3 runs to 14 residues. Germline loops: CDR1 MNHEY, CDR2 SVGAGI. The CDR3 DNA sequence: TGTGCCATCAGTTACTCGAGGAAACGGGAGAGGCTGTTTTTT. This translates into CAISYSRKRERLFF.

V usage is TRBV6-2 or TRBV6-3 and J usage is TRBJ2-7, with 9 bases lining up with TRBD1. Trimming at V came to 8 bases and at J to 5 bases, leaving 7 bases not matched to a gene. The CDR3 covers 13 residues. CDR1 and CDR2 from the germline V gene are MNHEY and SVGEGT. CDR3 residues: CASLRDRAHEQYF. CDR3 DNA: TGTGCCAGCCTCCGGGACAGGGCCCACGAGCAGTACTTC.